This TCR beta chain was sequenced in a study of blood T cell repertoires in COVID-19. In the study overall: Acute-phase and convalescent COVID-19 samples originated in the United States, Italy and Spain.

Profiled with immunoSEQ multiplex PCR; TCRdb holds only in-frame clones, not every one. The sample lists tens of thousands of clones; 90% were seen once. Trimming took off 3 bases at V and 0 bases at J, with 15 bases between the two ends. Per germline, CDR1 SGDLS and CDR2 YYNGEE. The CDR3 is made up of 17 amino acids. The chain links TRBV9 to TRBJ2-2; possible D gene TRBD1, 5 bases. Sample: peripheral blood. This clonotype was obtained from a human donor in a cohort sampled during active COVID-19. CDR3 sequence: CASSGGGVGPNTGELFF. The CDR3 DNA reads TGTGCCAGCAGCGGAGGTGGGGTGGGGCCGAACACCGGGGAGCTGTTTTTT.